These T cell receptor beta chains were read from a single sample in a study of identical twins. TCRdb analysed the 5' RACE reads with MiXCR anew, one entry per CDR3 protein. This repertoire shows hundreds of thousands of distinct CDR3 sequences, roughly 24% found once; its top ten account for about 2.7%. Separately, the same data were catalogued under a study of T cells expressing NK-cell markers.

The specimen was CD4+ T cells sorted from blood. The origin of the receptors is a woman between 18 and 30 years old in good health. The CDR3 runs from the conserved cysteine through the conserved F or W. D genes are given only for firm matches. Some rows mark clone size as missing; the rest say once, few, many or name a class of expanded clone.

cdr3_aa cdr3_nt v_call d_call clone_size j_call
CASSLRGFWGSMNTEAFF TGTGCCAGCAGTTTACGGGGCTTTTGGGGCAGTATGAACACTGAAGCTTTCTTT TRBV12-3/TRBV12-4 - few TRBJ1-1
CSARDRRLGGGQPQHF TGCAGTGCTAGAGATCGTAGGTTGGGGGGCGGTCAGCCCCAGCATTTT TRBV20-1 - once TRBJ1-5
CASSQGQGGFYEQYF TGCGCCAGCAGCCAAGGACAGGGGGGTTTTTACGAGCAGTACTTC TRBV4-3 TRBD1 - TRBJ2-7
CASSPPSSGKETQYF TGTGCCAGCAGTCCTCCCTCCTCAGGGAAAGAGACCCAGTACTTC TRBV27 - - TRBJ2-5
CASSFSSGGRGRDTQYF TGCGCCAGCAGCTTCTCTAGCGGGGGCCGGGGGAGGGATACGCAGTATTTT TRBV5-1 TRBD2 - TRBJ2-3
CASKQGAGNIQYF TGCGCCAGCAAACAGGGCGCGGGAAACATTCAGTACTTC TRBV5-1 - - TRBJ2-4
CASSRTWRETQYF TGTGCCAGCAGCCGAACTTGGAGGGAGACCCAGTACTTC TRBV6-1 - few TRBJ2-5
CASIYSGGNEQFF TGTGCCAGCATATATAGCGGGGGCAATGAGCAGTTCTTC TRBV5-4 TRBD2 - TRBJ2-1
CSVLQWNYYNEQFF TGCAGCGTTCTACAGTGGAACTACTACAATGAGCAGTTCTTC TRBV29-1 - few TRBJ2-1
CSARLAGGPRNEQFF TGCAGTGCTAGATTAGCGGGAGGGCCCCGAAATGAGCAGTTCTTC TRBV20-1 TRBD2 - TRBJ2-1
CSASRGGQQETQYF TGCAGTGCCTCGCGGGGCGGTCAGCAAGAGACCCAGTACTTC TRBV20-1 - few TRBJ2-5
CSAARQGSTDTQYF TGCAGTGCTGCTCGACAGGGTAGCACAGATACGCAGTATTTT TRBV20-1 TRBD1 - TRBJ2-3